The rows below give T cell receptor beta chains drawn from one sample of a study of response to subunit inactivated influenza vaccine. TCRdb processed the RT-PCR reads anew with MiXCR; each CDR3 protein has one entry. The sample yields approximately 530,000 distinct CDR3 sequences, over 10% seen once. The sequences come from PBMCs from blood, collected roughly 47 days after vaccination. Every receptor here comes from a man over 45 who received an inactivated influenza vaccine. CDR3s include the opening cysteine and the closing phenylalanine or tryptophan. The D gene is left open where the match is weak. A row's size may be missing; if present it is once, few, many or a size class.

j_call v_call d_call clone_size cdr3_nt cdr3_aa
TRBJ2-3 TRBV11-1 . few TGTGCCAGCAGCTCCGGGTTCACAGATACGCAGTATTTT CASSSGFTDTQYF
TRBJ2-7 TRBV5-6 TRBD2 few TGTGCCAGCAGCTTGGCTTGGACTAGCGGGGCCTACCCTTCCTACGAGCAGTACTTC CASSLAWTSGAYPSYEQYF
TRBJ2-3 TRBV9 TRBD1 . TGTGCCAGCAGCGCCCGGACAGGGGCGAGCACAGATACGCAGTATTTT CASSARTGASTDTQYF
TRBJ2-7 TRBV20-1 TRBD2 . TGCAGTGCTAGTGGGCTAGCGGGAGTTAGCTACGAGCAGTACTTC CSASGLAGVSYEQYF
TRBJ1-2 TRBV4-3 . . TGCGCCAGCAGCCAAGATTTAAGGGGAACCTATGGCTACACCTTC CASSQDLRGTYGYTF
TRBJ1-1 TRBV2 . . TGTGCCAGATCCGGGCCCATGAACACTGAAGCTTTCTTT CARSGPMNTEAFF
TRBJ2-1 TRBV12-3/TRBV12-4 TRBD1 many TGTGCCAGCAGTTTCCAGGGGGCTTTCAATGAGCAGTTCTTC CASSFQGAFNEQFF
TRBJ2-7 TRBV5-1 . . TGCGCCAGCAGGAAGACAGCCGAGGAGCAGTACTTC CASRKTAEEQYF
TRBJ2-7 TRBV6-1 TRBD1 few TGTGCCAGCAGGCCCCGGACAGGGAGGTACGAGCAGTACTTC CASRPRTGRYEQYF
TRBJ2-1 TRBV12-3/TRBV12-4 . . TGTGCCAGCAGCCTGATAGGGGGGTGCATGTACAATGAGCAGTTCTTC CASSLIGGCMYNEQFF
TRBJ1-1 TRBV29-1 . . TGCAGCGTTGGCCAAACGAACACTGAAGCTTTCTTT CSVGQTNTEAFF
TRBJ1-1 TRBV28 . . TGTGCCAGCAGTTTATACGGGGGCGCGGGCACTGAAGCTTTCTTT CASSLYGGAGTEAFF
TRBJ1-2 TRBV7-8 TRBD1 many TGTGCCAGCAGCTTGTCGCGAAACAGGGGAACAAACTCTGGCTACACCTTC CASSLSRNRGTNSGYTF
TRBJ1-2 TRBV20-1 . few TGCAGTGCTAGAGATCTGGTATACAACTATGGCTACACCTTC CSARDLVYNYGYTF
TRBJ2-1 TRBV3-1 TRBD2 few TGTGCCAGCAGCCAAGTGACGGGACTAGCGGACCACAATGAGCAGTTCTTC CASSQVTGLADHNEQFF
TRBJ1-1 TRBV5-1 TRBD1 . TGCGCCAGCCGTACCGGGACAGGGCACACTGAAGCTTTCTTT CASRTGTGHTEAFF
TRBJ2-7 TRBV21-1 . few TGTGCCAGCGGATGGGCAACCTACGAGCAGTACTTC CASGWATYEQYF
TRBJ1-3 TRBV12-3/TRBV12-4 . many TGTGCCAGCAGTTCCCTAAACTCTGGAAACACCATATATTTT CASSSLNSGNTIYF